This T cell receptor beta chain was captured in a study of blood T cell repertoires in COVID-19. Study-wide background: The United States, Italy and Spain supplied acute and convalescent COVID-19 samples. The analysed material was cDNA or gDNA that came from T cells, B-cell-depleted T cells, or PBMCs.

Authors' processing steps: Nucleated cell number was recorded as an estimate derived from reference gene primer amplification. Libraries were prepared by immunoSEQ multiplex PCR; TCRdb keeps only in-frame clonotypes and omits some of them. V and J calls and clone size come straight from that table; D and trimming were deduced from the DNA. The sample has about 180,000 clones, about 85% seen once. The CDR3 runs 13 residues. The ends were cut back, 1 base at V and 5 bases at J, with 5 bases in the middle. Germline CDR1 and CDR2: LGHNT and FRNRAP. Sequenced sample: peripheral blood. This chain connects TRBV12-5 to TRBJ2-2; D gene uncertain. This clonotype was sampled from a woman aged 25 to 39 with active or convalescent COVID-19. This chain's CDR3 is CASGLAKTGELFF. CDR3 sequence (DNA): TGTGCTAGTGGTTTGGCAAAAACCGGGGAGCTGTTTTTT.